The 18 T cell receptor beta chains below all came from one sample that was sequenced in a study of cytomegalovirus exposure and HLA in healthy donors. PCR amplification relied on 60 Vbeta primers (plus 13 Jbeta primers). Sequenced by immunoSEQ multiplex PCR; TCRdb stores in-frame clones only, minus some. The table includes some 93,000 clones, under 85% detected once. Sequencing was done on a sample of PBMCs. Receptors were obtained from a woman aged 40 to 50 in good health and CMV-seronegative.

This chain links TRBV5-1 with TRBJ2-2; 12 positions agree with TRBD2. With 4 bases clipped from V and 5 bases from J, the junction kept 3 bases outside the gene matches. The germline V gene encodes CDR1 SGHRS and CDR2 YFSETQ. This CDR3 region has 15 residues. CDR3 coding DNA: TGCGCCAGCAGCGAAGGACTAGCGGGAACCGGGGAGCTGTTTTTT. Translation: CASSEGLAGTGELFF.

The chain has TRBV11-3 and TRBJ2-3; the match to TRBD2 covers 12 bases. The CDR3 runs 16 residues. CDR1 is SGHNT, CDR2 YENEEA, per germline. The trim removed 1 base at V and 3 bases at J, leaving 2 bases unmatched. Here the CDR3 reads CASSLGLAGVTDTQYF. In DNA form, the CDR3 reads TGTGCCAGCAGCTTAGGACTAGCGGGAGTGACAGATACGCAGTATTTT. Variable domain in full (rest from reference TRBV11-3 and TRBJ2-3): EAGVVQSPRYKIIEKKQPVAFWCNPISGHNTLYWYLQNLGQGPELLIRYENEEAVDDSQLPKDRFSAERLKGVDSTLKIQPAELGDSAVYLCASSLGLAGVTDTQYFGPGTRLTVL.

The chain has TRBV28 and TRBJ2-5, with D maybe TRBD1 (6 bases). The CDR3 length is 13 residues. Trimming removed 3 bases from V and 3 bases from J, with 8 bases in between. Germline-derived CDR1 and CDR2 are MDHEN and SYDVKM. The CDR3 region has the DNA TGTGCCAGCAGTTTGCCAGGGGAAGAGACCCAGTACTTC. It yields the protein CASSLPGEETQYF.

CDR3 protein: CASSPGQGKAFF. The CDR3 DNA is TGTGCCAGCAGTCCGGGACAGGGTAAGGCTTTCTTT. The J gene is TRBJ1-1, the V gene TRBV28; the match to TRBD1 covers 9 bases. The V gene end was trimmed by 5 bases and the J gene end by 11 bases; junction bases not matched to a gene: 6. The CDR3 loop spans 12 amino acids. Germline V gene sequence: CDR1 MDHEN, CDR2 SYDVKM.

This chain links TRBV12-2 with TRBJ1-5; TRBD1, as called in the table, went unchecked against the DNA. TRBV12-2 is listed as a pseudogene. This CDR3 has 12 amino acids. The CDR3 sequence: CASWGRTQPQHF. The CDR3 nucleotides read TGTGCAAGTTGGGGGCGAACTCAGCCCCAGCATTTT.

V and J are TRBV4-2 and TRBJ1-1; D gene uncertain. The CDR3 extends over 14 amino acids. V gave up 0 bases and J gave up 10 bases, with 15 bases separating them. Germline V gives CDR1 LGHNA, CDR2 YNFKEQ. The chain's CDR3 is CASSQDPAGEGAFF. CDR3 DNA: TGTGCCAGCAGCCAAGATCCCGCTGGGGAGGGAGCTTTCTTT.

The rearrangement uses TRBV11-2 and TRBJ2-2, with D tentatively TRBD1 (5 bases). Germline CDR1 and CDR2: SGHAT and FQNNGV. Trimming took 0 bases from V and 7 from J, leaving 15 bases between them. CDR3 length equals 16 residues. The CDR3 spells CASSLDRRQFIGELFF. CDR3 in DNA: TGTGCCAGCAGCTTAGATAGGCGACAGTTCATCGGGGAGCTGTTTTTT.

J is TRBJ2-6 and V is TRBV4-2, with no clear D. CDR1 and CDR2 from the germline V gene are LGHNA and YNFKEQ. The V and J ends lost 4 bases and 2 bases respectively, with 15 bases between them. CDR3 length: 17 amino acids. CDR3: CASSPRLDSPGANVLTF. DNA for the CDR3: TGTGCCAGCAGCCCCCGGCTAGACTCCCCTGGGGCCAACGTCCTGACTTTC.

The rearrangement joins TRBV5-4 to TRBJ2-5, with D unclear. V was trimmed by 4 bases and J by 5 bases, leaving 12 bases between them. Germline V gene sequence: CDR1 SGHNT, CDR2 YYREEE (reference sequence). CDR3 length: 13 amino acids. CDR3 protein: CASSMMSEETQYF. Written as DNA, the CDR3 is TGTGCCAGCAGCATGATGTCCGAGGAGACCCAGTACTTC.

The gene calls are TRBV6-5 and TRBJ2-7; unclear D gene. The CDR3 has 13 amino acids. Germline V gene lookup returns CDR1 MNHEY and CDR2 SVGAGI. Trimming took 6 bases from V and 0 from J, leaving 9 bases between them. This CDR3 is CASRPAGSYEQYF. CDR3 DNA sequence: TGTGCCAGCAGACCAGCAGGCTCCTACGAGCAGTACTTC.

This clone was seen more than once but under ten times. The V and J genes are TRBV6-5 and TRBJ2-7; a weak D match, TRBD1 (6 bases). Germline lookup yields CDR1 MNHEY and CDR2 SVGAGI. V lost 4 bases, J lost 7 bases, and 11 bases lay in between. The CDR3 has 12 amino acids. The CDR3 loop reads CASSSQGKEQYF. The CDR3 region has the DNA TGTGCCAGCAGTTCACAGGGAAAGGAGCAGTACTTC.

The chain is built from TRBV5-1 and TRBJ2-3; 8 bases match TRBD1. The CDR3 has 15 residues. V lost 0 bases and J lost 5; bases outside the gene matches: 5. Germline V gene data show CDR1 as SGHRS and CDR2 as YFSETQ. CDR3 bases: TGCGCCAGCAGCTTGGCGGACAGGGTGGGAGATACGCAGTATTTT. Encoded protein: CASSLADRVGDTQYF.

This clone was found a few times. This chain connects TRBV6-1 to TRBJ2-2, with 8 bases that match TRBD1. This CDR3 has 15 residues. V lost 7 bases, J lost 0 bases, and 4 bases stayed unmatched. Germline CDR1 is MNHNS and CDR2 is SASEGT. The CDR3 nucleotides read TGTGCCAGCAAACGGGACAGGACGAACACCGGGGAGCTGTTTTTT. Its translation is CASKRDRTNTGELFF.

The rearrangement uses TRBV30 and TRBJ1-5; D is uncertain. There are 11 residues in the CDR3. The V and J ends lost 2 bases and 7 bases respectively, with 6 bases between them. Germline V gene sequence: CDR1 GTSNPN, CDR2 SVGIG (reference sequence). The DNA for the CDR3 is TGTGCCTGGAGTAACGGGCAGCCCCAGCATTTT. It codes for CAWSNGQPQHF. The whole variable domain, remainder taken from reference TRBV30 and TRBJ1-5, is SQTIHQWPATLVQPVGSPLSLECTVEGTSNPNLYWYRQAAGRGLQLLFYSVGIGQISSEVPQNLSASRPQDRQFILSSKKLLLSDSGFYLCAWSNGQPQHFGDGTRLSIL.

The rearrangement uses TRBV27 and TRBJ1-4, with D tentatively TRBD1 (6 bases). Trimming took off 0 bases at V and 4 bases at J, with 12 bases between the two ends. This CDR3 has 16 amino acids. Germline V gene sequence: CDR1 MNHEY, CDR2 SMNVEV (reference sequence). The CDR3 DNA is TGTGCCAGCAGTTTATCGGGGACACAGATTAATGAAAAACTGTTTTTT. Its protein is CASSLSGTQINEKLFF.

J is TRBJ2-5 and V is TRBV6-5; TRBD2 aligns across 9 bases. The CDR3 covers 14 residues. Germline V gene data show CDR1 as MNHEY and CDR2 as SVGAGI. J was trimmed by 1 base and V by 6 bases; bases with no gene match: 3. In DNA, the CDR3 is TGTGCCAGCAGCCGCGGGAGGGGCCAAGAGACCCAGTACTTC. It codes for CASSRGRGQETQYF.

This chain joins TRBV21-1 and TRBJ2-7; the table's TRBD1 call for D was not verified on the DNA. TRBV21-1 is shown as a pseudogene. The CDR3 length is 16 residues. The CDR3 DNA is TGTGCCAGCAGCAAAGGAGACAGCTCGGTAACCTACGAGCAGTACTTC. It yields the protein CASSKGDSSVTYEQYF.

This sequence joins TRBV19 and TRBJ2-1; TRBD2 agrees at 7 bases. The CDR3 has 16 residues. Germline-derived CDR1 and CDR2 are LNHDA and SQIVND (reference sequence). The ends lost 5 bases at V and 9 bases at J; junction bases unmatched: 16. The CDR3 is CASSPPRGLSRGEQFF. The CDR3 nucleotides read TGTGCCAGTAGTCCCCCCCGGGGACTATCTAGGGGTGAGCAGTTCTTC.